These 3 T cell receptor beta chains originate from one sample sequenced in a study of T cell responses to AZD1222 COVID-19 vaccine. Sequencing was performed with immunoSEQ multiplex PCR; in TCRdb, only in-frame clones are kept and a portion is missing. The table shows tens of thousands of clones, with about 84% occurring only once. This specimen was peripheral blood, taken on day 0 of AZD1222 vaccination. These receptor sequences come from an adult in good health.

This rearrangement joins TRBV3-1 (or the pseudogene TRBV3-2) to TRBJ2-7, with no clear D. The V end was cut by 1 base, the J end by 0 bases, with 10 bases between. The CDR3 loop spans 15 amino acids. CDR1 LGHDT and CDR2 YNNKEL come from the germline V gene (reference sequence). This CDR3 is CASSQGESSSYEQYF. For the CDR3, the DNA is TGTGCCAGCAGCCAAGGAGAGTCCTCCTCCTACGAGCAGTACTTC.

This chain joins TRBV5-1 and TRBJ2-5, with 7 bases fitting TRBD2. J lost 3 bases, V lost 5 bases, and 7 bases had no gene match. The V gene's germline CDR1 is SGHRS and CDR2 YFSETQ. The CDR3 sequence is 14 residues long. The CDR3: CASRGGLGEETQYF. In nucleotides, the CDR3 is TGCGCCAGCAGAGGTGGACTAGGGGAAGAGACCCAGTACTTC.

There are a few counts of this clone. The rearrangement uses TRBV6-2 or TRBV6-3 and TRBJ1-2; maybe TRBD1 (6 bases). Trimming stripped 2 bases from V and 7 bases from J, with 20 bases between. The CDR3 is 16 residues long. Looked up from germline, CDR1 is MNHEY and CDR2 is SVGEGT. For the CDR3, the DNA is TGTGCCAGCAGTTACCCCTTTGACAGGAGGGGAAGTGGCTACACCTTC. It encodes CASSYPFDRRGSGYTF.